This T cell receptor (delta chain) was captured in a study of γδ T cells in repeated Plasmodium falciparum infection. For the study at large: Timepoints: baseline, immediately before selected infections, and 21 days after every infection. Study results and caveats: Malian children's Vdelta2-negative repertoires appeared more expanded and less diverse than Australians'.

TCRdb re-analyzed the multiplex PCR reads via CATT. The repertoire has about 48,000 delta-chain clones, about 1.6% of them found once; the top ten carry over 6.5%. Concerning this clone: The antigen is not known. The protein given by TCRdb reflects a much larger clone and differs at residue 17 from this DNA's translation, likely from a read error; the protein shown is the DNA's translation.

The CDR3 loop spans 24 amino acids. CDR1 is TSWWSYY, CDR2 QGS, per germline. V shed 0 bases and J 1 base; nucleotides not matched to a gene: 25. Gammadelta T cells were flow-sorted from PBMC into Vgamma9/Vdelta2+ and Vdelta2-negative populations for bulk analysis. The sequence was obtained from a pool of human donors (malaria-infected and uninfected, not separated). The sequencing input was gamma-delta T cells from blood. The chain couples TRDV1 to TRDJ1; TRDD3 matches at 11 bases. No J segment appears in TCRdb, so it was assigned here by matching the sequence to germline. The CDR3 sequence is CALGELTYPVATDWGIACTDKLIF. CDR3 coding DNA: TGTGCTCTTGGGGAACTAACCTACCCTGTGGCTACCGACTGGGGGATAGCCTGCACCGATAAACTCATCTTT.